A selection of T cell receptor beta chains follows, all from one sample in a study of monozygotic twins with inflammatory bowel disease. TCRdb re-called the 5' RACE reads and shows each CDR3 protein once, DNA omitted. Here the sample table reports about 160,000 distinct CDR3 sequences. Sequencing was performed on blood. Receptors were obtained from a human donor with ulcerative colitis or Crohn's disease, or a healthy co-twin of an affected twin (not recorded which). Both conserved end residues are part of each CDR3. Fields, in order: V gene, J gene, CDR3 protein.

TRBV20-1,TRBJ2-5,CSARVPTGGETQYF
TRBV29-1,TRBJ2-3,CSVEVWTSGSLGTQYF
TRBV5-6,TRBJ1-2,CASTLRDPGYYGYTF
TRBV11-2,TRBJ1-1,CASSPQSPRRGRSPEAFF
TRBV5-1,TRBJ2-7,CASSSATGTEQYF
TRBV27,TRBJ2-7,CASAAALASYEQYF
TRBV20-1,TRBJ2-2,CSASGFAAGQNTGELFF
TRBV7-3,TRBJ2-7,CASSFGQPAYEQYF
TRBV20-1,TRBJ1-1,CSAQAGNTEAFF
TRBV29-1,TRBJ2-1,CSVEVRSGRIRIDEQFF
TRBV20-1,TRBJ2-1,CSADPSGKGRNEQFF
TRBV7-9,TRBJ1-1,CASSLVQGRTEAFF
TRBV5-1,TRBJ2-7,CASSPGLAGGLYEQYF
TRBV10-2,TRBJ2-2,CASSESLTAGDTGELFF
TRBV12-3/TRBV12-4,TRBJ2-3,CASSLASSSTDTQYF
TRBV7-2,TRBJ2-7,CASSLGLTVDEQYF
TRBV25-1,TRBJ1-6,CASSDGRGAADSPLHF
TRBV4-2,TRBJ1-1,CASSQDTPSPNTEAFF
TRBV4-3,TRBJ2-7,CASSQAQGGSYEQYF
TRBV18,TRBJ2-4,CASSPQTGSKNIQYF
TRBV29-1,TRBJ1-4,CSVEPRDGNEKLFF
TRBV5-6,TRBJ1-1,CASSLARGRWETEAFF
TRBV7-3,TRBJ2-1,CASSLMPSGIKNEQFF
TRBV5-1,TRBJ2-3,CASSLAGATDTQYF
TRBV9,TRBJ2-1,CASSASGGGQGEQFF
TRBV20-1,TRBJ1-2,CSASIRGRAYGYTF
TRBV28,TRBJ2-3,CASSSPEGRGDTQYF
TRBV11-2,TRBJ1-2,CASSLEGDGYTF
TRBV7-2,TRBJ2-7,CASSSGPRREQYF
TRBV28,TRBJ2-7,CASSFRYRPYEQYF
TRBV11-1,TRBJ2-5,CASSLNSNQETQYF
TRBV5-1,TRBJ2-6,CASSGTTSGANVLTF
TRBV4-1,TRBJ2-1,CASSQADRGLVYEQFF
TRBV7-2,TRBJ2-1,CASSSRVSYNEQFF
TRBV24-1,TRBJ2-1,CATSARDRGDNEQFF
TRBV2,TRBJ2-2,CASSATKRTGELFF
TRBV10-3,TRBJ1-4,CAISAGTANEKLFF
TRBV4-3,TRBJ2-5,CASSQDTSRETQYF
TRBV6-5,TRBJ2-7,CASRGRISYEQYF
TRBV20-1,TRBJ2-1,CSAPRGGYNEQFF
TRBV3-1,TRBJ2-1,CASSQVGFRDEQFF
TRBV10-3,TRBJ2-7,CAISGVGGREVAYEQYF
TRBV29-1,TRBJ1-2,CSVSRGVEGYTF
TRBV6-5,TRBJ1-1,CASSYIDADKNTEAFF
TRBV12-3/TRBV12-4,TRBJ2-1,CASSLWRLTANEQFF
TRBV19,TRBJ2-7,CASSIVGSHEQYF
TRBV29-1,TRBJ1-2,CSVEAPDRGYGYTF
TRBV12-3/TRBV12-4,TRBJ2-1,CASSLTGRTSGSNEQFF
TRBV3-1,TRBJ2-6,CASSQSLISGANVLTF
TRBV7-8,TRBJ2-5,CASSPRTASQETQYF
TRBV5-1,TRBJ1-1,CASSFTRTGGLTEAFF
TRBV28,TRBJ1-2,CASSTPPGAGYTF
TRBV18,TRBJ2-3,CASSPRAGSTDTQYF
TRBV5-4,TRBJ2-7,CASSPGTSGIGEQYF
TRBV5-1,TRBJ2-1,CASSLGLAAYNEQFF
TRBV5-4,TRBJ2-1,CASSLETYNEQFF
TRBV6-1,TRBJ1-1,CASSQTGVTEAFF